The 32 T cell receptor beta chains given below trace back to one sample, sequenced in a study of T cell repertoires in cytomegalovirus infection. These receptors are not linked to any known antigen. TCRdb called the reads again in MiXCR, with one record for every CDR3 protein. The data hold some 310,000 distinct CDR3 sequences, with around 25% observed a single time. The material sequenced was cultured PBMCs, taken from culture after CMV antigen stimulation. These receptors all stem from a human donor in good health (CMV status not recorded). Some clones in this sample may be carry-over from other donors' samples.

V gene TRBV7-2 combines with J gene TRBJ1-1, with unresolved D. The length of the CDR3 is 15 residues. Germline assignment: CDR1 SGHTA and CDR2 FQGNSA. V was cut by 1 base and J by 4 bases, with 13 bases left in between. CDR3 DNA: TGTGCCAGCAGCTTAGGTTGGGTTGATGGCACTGAAGCTTTCTTT. It codes for CASSLGWVDGTEAFF.

This clonotype was counted at least ten times. This sequence joins TRBV7-2 and TRBJ2-7; 10 bases map to TRBD2. Germline-derived CDR1 and CDR2 are SGHTA and FQGNSA. The CDR3 is made up of 14 amino acids. The V segment lost 5 bases and the J segment 5 bases; nucleotides outside the gene matches: 6. The CDR3 loop reads CASSPSGSRNEQYV. CDR3 DNA: TGTGCCAGCAGCCCTAGCGGGAGCCGTAACGAGCAGTACGTC.

This clonotype was counted many times. CDR3 nucleotides: TGTGCCAGCAGCTTAGAATCGAGACTAGCTTCCAATGAGCAGTTCTTC. Translated: CASSLESRLASNEQFF. This rearrangement joins TRBV7-2 to TRBJ2-1, with 7 bases lining up with TRBD2. The CDR3 length is 16 residues. Germline V CDR1 and CDR2: SGHTA, FQGNSA. Losses at the gene ends were 1 base for V and 6 bases for J; bases not matched to a gene: 9.

The chain is built from TRBV11-2 and TRBJ2-4; TRBD1 is a possible D gene (6 bases). Germline CDR1 SGHAT, CDR2 FQNNGV. This CDR3 spans 15 amino acids. Deletions cut 2 bases from V and 7 bases from J, with 15 bases between. As DNA, the CDR3 is TGTGCCAGCAGCTTAATACAGGGTGATTTGAACATTCAGTACTTC. Translating gives CASSLIQGDLNIQYF. Full variable domain (missing parts from reference TRBV11-2 and TRBJ2-4): EAGVAQSPRYKIIEKRQSVAFWCNPISGHATLYWYQQILGQGPKLLIQFQNNGVVDDSQLPKDRFSAERLKGVDSTLKIQPAKLEDSAVYLCASSLIQGDLNIQYFGAGTRLSVL.

This clonotype showed up just a few times. The V call is TRBV6-2 or TRBV6-3, the J call TRBJ1-1, with unresolved D. With 8 bases removed from V and 1 base from J, the gap between germline ends came to 8 bases. The CDR3 has 12 amino acids. The germline gives CDR1 MNHEY, CDR2 SVGEGT. As DNA, the CDR3 is TGTGCCAGCTGGCAGAGGAACACTGAAGCTTTCTTT. Translation: CASWQRNTEAFF.

The chain has TRBV6-4 and TRBJ2-3, with TRBD1 matching over 12 bases. The junction had 7 bases not matched to a gene; V was cut back by 8 bases and J by 4 bases. Germline V CDR1 and CDR2: MRHNA, SNTAGT. The CDR3 has 15 amino acids. This chain's CDR3 is CASVRDRGHPDTQYF. The CDR3 nucleotides read TGTGCCAGCGTCCGGGACAGGGGGCATCCAGATACGCAGTATTTT.

The chain employs TRBV28 and TRBJ2-7; 10 bases map to TRBD1. Germline values: CDR1 MDHEN, CDR2 SYDVKM. This CDR3 is 14 amino acids long. Trimming removed 7 bases from V and 4 bases from J; junction bases left unmatched: 7. The CDR3: CASKPGQGWYEQYV. As DNA, the CDR3 is TGTGCCAGCAAACCGGGACAGGGGTGGTACGAGCAGTACGTC.

The chain recombines TRBV11-2 with TRBJ2-4; no reliable D call. V lost 1 base to trimming and J lost 4 bases, with 11 bases between them. The CDR3 totals 15 residues. Germline loops: CDR1 SGHAT, CDR2 FQNNGV. In DNA form, the CDR3 reads TGTGCCAGCAGCTTAGTCCGAGACACGAAAAACATTCAGTACTTC. Its translation is CASSLVRDTKNIQYF.

This rearrangement joins TRBV19 to TRBJ2-1, with 9 nucleotides matching TRBD2. This CDR3 has 14 residues. Germline V gives CDR1 LNHDA, CDR2 SQIVND (reference sequence). The ends lost 9 bases at V and 3 bases at J; junction bases unmatched: 6. CDR3 sequence: CASRIAGDYNEQFF. CDR3 coding DNA: TGTGCCAGCCGGATAGCGGGAGACTACAATGAGCAGTTCTTC.

At least ten counts were recorded for this clonotype. V usage is TRBV7-3 and J usage is TRBJ2-4; weak D call: TRBD2 (5 bases). Trimming stripped 5 bases from V and 8 bases from J, with 16 bases between. The CDR3 is 14 amino acids. Germline V gene sequence: CDR1 SGHTA, CDR2 FQGTGA. CDR3 loop: CASSATSFGDIQYF. The DNA for the CDR3 is TGTGCCAGCAGCGCTACTAGTTTTGGGGACATTCAGTACTTC.

The chain employs TRBV7-2 and TRBJ2-5; a possible D gene is TRBD1 (6 bases). V was clipped by 9 bases and J by 5 bases, with 19 bases between them. This CDR3 is built from 14 residues. Germline V gene lookup returns CDR1 SGHTA and CDR2 FQGNSA. The CDR3 DNA follows: TGTGCCAGTAAACAGGGCGCGAGAGAGGAGACCCAGTACTTC. This codes for CASKQGAREETQYF.

J is TRBJ2-3 and V is TRBV6-6; TRBD2 matches at 8 bases. The germline V gene encodes CDR1 MNHNY and CDR2 SVGAGI (reference sequence). CDR3 size: 16 residues. V shed 5 bases and J 0 bases; nucleotides not matched to a gene: 7. CDR3: CASSEVGGGSTDTQYF. The CDR3 region has the DNA TGTGCCAGCAGTGAGGTCGGGGGGGGGAGCACAGATACGCAGTATTTT.

This clonotype came up many times. J is TRBJ2-7 and V is TRBV7-8, with D unresolved. CDR3 length: 15 residues. Germline V gene sequence: CDR1 SGHVS, CDR2 FQNEAQ. The germline V and J ends were trimmed by 6 bases and 2 bases, with 17 bases remaining between them. CDR3 sequence (DNA): TGTGCCAGCAGGAACCAGCCTAATGGGGCCTACGAGCAGTACTTC. Translation gives CASRNQPNGAYEQYF.

This clonotype was found many times. The chain links TRBV7-2 to TRBJ2-7, with 11 bases fitting TRBD2. Germline CDR1 reads SGHTA; CDR2 reads FQGNSA. This CDR3 region has 15 residues. The trim removed 3 bases at V and 8 bases at J, leaving 9 bases unmatched. The CDR3 DNA sequence: TGTGCCAGCAGCTTCCTGACTAGCGGGGTTGCCCAGCAGTACGTC. This gives the protein CASSFLTSGVAQQYV.

This clonotype has a count of ten or more. V usage is TRBV7-2 and J usage is TRBJ1-4; the D is unclear. This CDR3 has 15 amino acids. Germline loops: CDR1 SGHTA, CDR2 FQGNSA. The V end was cut by 5 bases, the J end by 0 bases, with 10 bases between. The CDR3 nucleotides are TGTGCCAGCAGCCTTTCAGGTGCAACTAATGAAAAACTGTTTTTT. Residues: CASSLSGATNEKLFF.

The rearrangement links TRBV29-1 to TRBJ1-2; TRBD1 matches 7 bases. CDR3 length: 12 amino acids. Germline V CDR1 and CDR2: SQVTM, ANQGSEA. V lost 0 bases to trimming and J lost 7 bases; unmatched junction nucleotides: 2. This chain's CDR3 is CSVEDQGGGYTF. For the CDR3, the DNA is TGCAGCGTTGAAGATCAGGGGGGTGGCTACACCTTC.

This clonotype was seen once. The V and J genes are TRBV18 and TRBJ2-7, with D unresolved. The CDR3 spans 14 residues. Germline V gene lookup returns CDR1 KGHSH and CDR2 LQKENI. V lost 0 bases and J lost 1, with 7 bases in between. The CDR3 here is CASSPPTASYEQYF. DNA of the CDR3: TGTGCCAGCTCACCACCGACGGCTTCCTACGAGCAGTACTTC.

The chain couples TRBV7-8 to TRBJ2-5; 8 bases are shared with TRBD1. The V gene's germline CDR1 is SGHVS and CDR2 FQNEAQ. The CDR3 loop spans 14 amino acids. V lost 7 bases and J lost 1; bases outside the gene matches: 5. As DNA, the CDR3 is TGTGCCAGCAAAGGAGGGACAGGCCAAGAGACCCAGTACTTC. Its translation is CASKGGTGQETQYF. The full variable domain, completed using reference TRBV7-8 and TRBJ2-5, is GAGVSQSPRYKVAKRGQDVALRCDPISGHVSLFWYQQALGQGPEFLTYFQNEAQLDKSGLPSDRFFAERPEGSVSTLKIQRTQQEDSAVYLCASKGGTGQETQYFGPGTRLLVL.

This chain joins TRBV15 and TRBJ2-7; TRBD2 might be the D (6 bases). The CDR3 runs 14 residues. The germline CDR1 and CDR2 sequences are LNHNV and YYDKDF (reference sequence). The ends were cut back, 5 bases at V and 4 bases at J, with 15 bases in the middle. The CDR3 bases are TGTGCCACCAGCCTACCCGGGAGCCCTTACGAGCAGTACTTC. Amino acid sequence: CATSLPGSPYEQYF. The variable domain in full, with the rest retrieved from reference TRBV15 and TRBJ2-7, is DAMVIQNPRYQVTQFGKPVTLSCSQTLNHNVMYWYQQKSSQAPKLLFHYYDKDFNNEADTPDNFQSRRPNTSFCFLDIRSPGLGDTAMYLCATSLPGSPYEQYFGPGTRLTVT.

This clonotype was seen only a few times. The V and J genes are TRBV10-3 and TRBJ2-5; possible D gene TRBD2, 5 bases. Germline V gene data show CDR1 as ENHRY and CDR2 as SYGVKD. The CDR3 contains 11 residues. Trimming pared 10 bases from V and 1 base from J, leaving 7 bases between. CDR3 in amino acids: CATGIQETQYF. The CDR3 bases are TGTGCCACGGGGATCCAAGAGACCCAGTACTTC.

In this sample, this clonotype turned up a few times. The genes are TRBV12-3 or TRBV12-4 and TRBJ2-1; 14 bases match TRBD2. With 5 bases clipped from V and 9 bases from J, the junction kept 6 bases outside the gene matches. This CDR3 comprises 15 residues. This chain's CDR3 is CASSPGLAGVGEQFF. For the CDR3, the DNA is TGTGCCAGCAGTCCGGGACTAGCGGGAGTTGGTGAGCAGTTCTTC.

The rearrangement links TRBV9 to TRBJ1-2; 7 nucleotides match TRBD1. Trimming cost V 5 bases and J 8 bases; bases outside gene matches: 6. The CDR3 is 12 amino acids. Looked up from germline, CDR1 is SGDLS and CDR2 is YYNGEE. In DNA form, the CDR3 reads TGTGCCAGCAGTCGACAGGGAGAAGGCTACACCTTC. Its translation is CASSRQGEGYTF.

Ten or more counts support this clonotype. This chain uses TRBV7-2 with TRBJ2-2; 10 nucleotides align to TRBD2. This CDR3 region has 18 residues. V dropped 1 base and J dropped 1; count of bases not matched to a gene: 6. From germline, CDR1 is SGHTA and CDR2 FQGNSA. In nucleotides, the CDR3 is TGTGCCAGCAGCTTAGGACACAGCGGGAGGGGGAACACCGGGGAGCTGTTTTTT. Translated: CASSLGHSGRGNTGELFF.

In this sample, this clonotype turned up a few times. The genes are TRBV6-2 or TRBV6-3 and TRBJ2-7; 8 nucleotides line up with TRBD2. The CDR3 extends over 16 amino acids. From germline, CDR1 is MNHEY and CDR2 SVGEGT. V gave up 4 bases and J gave up 1 base; unmatched junction bases: 9. CDR3 amino acids: CASSSPGLGGSYEQYF. The CDR3, as DNA: TGTGCCAGCAGTTCCCCGGGACTAGGGGGTTCCTACGAGCAGTACTTC.

This sequence joins TRBV6-6 and TRBJ2-3, with TRBD2 matching 10 bases. J was trimmed by 2 bases and V by 6 bases; bases with no gene match: 8. Germline CDR1 and CDR2: MNHNY and SVGAGI (reference sequence). CDR3 length equals 16 residues. DNA of the CDR3: TGTGCCAGCAGCGGTAGCGGGAGGAGATTCACAGATACGCAGTATTTT. Translating gives CASSGSGRRFTDTQYF.

The table lists this clonotype with a few counts. The CDR3 loop reads CASSPRTSVADTQYF. In DNA, the CDR3 is TGTGCCAGCAGCCCCAGGACTAGCGTGGCGGATACGCAGTATTTT. V is TRBV2 and J is TRBJ2-3; TRBD2 matches 9 bases. The CDR3 totals 15 residues. CDR1 and CDR2 (germline): SNHLY, FYNNEI. V trimming: 6 bases; J trimming: 6 bases; junction bases outside the gene matches: 10.

This clonotype was picked up many times. The chain carries TRBV7-2 and TRBJ2-3; no definite D call. Trimming pared 5 bases from V and 2 bases from J, leaving 14 bases between. Germline V gene data show CDR1 as SGHTA and CDR2 as FQGNSA. The CDR3 has 15 amino acids. The CDR3 DNA follows: TGTGCCAGCAGCCGTAAAAGGCATAACACAGATACGCAGTATTTT. It codes for CASSRKRHNTDTQYF.

This clonotype was detected many times. The chain recombines TRBV7-2 with TRBJ2-3; TRBD1 matches at 7 bases. This CDR3 is 14 amino acids long. V lost 5 bases, J lost 0 bases, and 2 bases stayed unmatched. Looked up from germline, CDR1 is SGHTA and CDR2 is FQGNSA. CDR3 nucleotides: TGTGCCAGCAGCCCAGGGGGAAGCACAGATACGCAGTATTTT. Translation gives CASSPGGSTDTQYF.

The V call is TRBV7-9, the J call TRBJ2-7; 10 bases match TRBD2. Germline CDR1 reads SEHNR; CDR2 reads FQNEAQ (reference sequence). After removal of 5 bases from V and 6 bases from J, the junction contained 4 bases not matched to a gene. The CDR3 is made up of 13 amino acids. The CDR3 DNA is TGTGCCAGCAGCCCAGGACTAGCGGCCGAGCAGTACGTC. This gives the protein CASSPGLAAEQYV.

The J gene is TRBJ1-1, the V gene TRBV5-4; 8 bases agree with TRBD1. From germline, CDR1 is SGHNT and CDR2 YYREEE (reference sequence). The CDR3 is 16 residues long. V dropped 1 base and J dropped 5; count of bases not matched to a gene: 10. The CDR3 DNA is TGTGCCAGCAGCTTGCAGGGGGCAGTTGCAAGGACTGAAGCTTTCTTT. Amino acid sequence: CASSLQGAVARTEAFF.

In this sample, this clonotype turned up a few times. The chain couples TRBV6-2 or TRBV6-3 to TRBJ2-7, with a weak D call TRBD2 (6 bases). V dropped 7 bases and J dropped 7 bases, with 14 bases sitting between them. The length of the CDR3 is 12 residues. Per germline, CDR1 MNHEY and CDR2 SVGEGT. CDR3 region: CASNTGLGEQYV. The CDR3 DNA follows: TGTGCCAGCAACACGGGACTTGGAGAGCAGTACGTC.

This clonotype turned up a few times. The chain has TRBV10-2 and TRBJ2-2; TRBD2 might be the D (5 bases). V lost 3 bases and J lost 0, with 14 bases in between. Germline CDR1 reads WSHSY; CDR2 reads SAAADI. This CDR3 is 17 amino acids long. For the CDR3, the DNA is TGCGCCAGCAGTGAAGTGAGCGGATCCGCGAACACCGGGGAGCTGTTTTTT. Protein: CASSEVSGSANTGELFF.